This T cell receptor beta chain was identified in a study of control samples from healthy donors and cancer patients. Method: immunoSEQ multiplex PCR; TCRdb's copy keeps in-frame clones and lacks some. The table shows about 10,000 clones, with approximately 91% occurring only once. The V segment lost 5 bases and the J segment 0 bases; nucleotides outside the gene matches: 16. The CDR3 consists of 19 residues. Germline assignment: CDR1 MDHEN and CDR2 SYDVKM. The source is a man in his sixties with colorectal cancer. Material: PBMCs. The chain uses TRBV28 and TRBJ2-3; TRBD1 agrees at 8 bases. The CDR3: CASSQLRTGPHPSTDTQYF. For the CDR3, the DNA is TGTGCCAGCAGTCAACTCAGGACAGGGCCCCACCCTAGCACAGATACGCAGTATTTT.